These 16 T cell receptor beta chains share one sample of origin, sequenced in a study of CD8 T cells in Susac syndrome. Reverse transcription of about 0.5 to 1 ug RNA used random hexamers. TCRdb called the immunoSEQ multiplex PCR reads again in MiXCR, with one record for every CDR3 protein. Counted here are about 190,000 distinct CDR3 sequences, more than 85% occurring once; the ten biggest clones make up around 0.16%. Material: CD8+ T cells from PBMCs. These receptors were collected from a human donor with Susac syndrome.

The chain carries TRBV13 and TRBJ2-7; no firm D call. In germline, CDR1 is PRHDT, CDR2 FYEKMQ (reference sequence). V was clipped by 5 bases and J by 3 bases, with 14 bases between them. This CDR3 contains 14 residues. The CDR3 DNA is TGTGCCAGCAGCCCAACCCATGGAGACTACGAGCAGTACTTC. Its protein is CASSPTHGDYEQYF.

This chain uses TRBV4-1 with TRBJ2-3; 8 nucleotides agree with TRBD2. V shed 0 bases and J 0 bases; nucleotides not matched to a gene: 14. Germline V lookup: CDR1 MGHRA, CDR2 YSYEKL. The CDR3 is 20 amino acids. CDR3 nucleotides: TGCGCCAGCAGCCAAGATCGGGCACTAGCGGACGAACTTAGCACAGATACGCAGTATTTT. This encodes CASSQDRALADELSTDTQYF.

The gene calls are TRBV6-5 and TRBJ1-2, with D possibly TRBD1 on 6 matching bases. The V end was cut by 4 bases, the J end by 4 bases, with 10 bases between. The V gene's germline CDR1 is MNHEY and CDR2 SVGAGI. The CDR3 is made up of 13 amino acids. CDR3 region: CASSWSDSYGYTF. The CDR3 nucleotides read TGTGCCAGCAGTTGGTCGGACAGCTATGGCTACACCTTC.

J is TRBJ2-7 and V is TRBV6-5; a weak D match, TRBD2 (6 bases). The V end lost 0 bases, the J end lost 4 bases, and 10 bases lay between the germline ends. Germline V lookup: CDR1 MNHEY, CDR2 SVGAGI. This CDR3 contains 14 residues. CDR3 in DNA: TGTGCCAGCAGTTACTCCGGGGGACCATACGAGCAGTACTTC. Amino acids: CASSYSGGPYEQYF.

The chain uses TRBV5-1 and TRBJ2-4, with 7 bases that match TRBD1. V dropped 4 bases and J dropped 7; count of bases not matched to a gene: 8. The CDR3 is 14 residues long. CDR1 and CDR2 (germline): SGHRS, YFSETQ. For the CDR3, the DNA is TGCGCCAGCAGCCTCGACAGGGAATGGAACATTCAGTACTTC. The encoded protein is CASSLDREWNIQYF.

The gene calls are TRBV3-1 and TRBJ2-7; TRBD1 might be the D (6 bases). Germline CDR1 LGHDT, CDR2 YNNKEL (reference sequence). The ends were cut back, 0 bases at V and 6 bases at J, with 12 bases in the middle. The CDR3 runs 14 residues. Here the CDR3 DNA reads TGTGCCAGCAGCCAAGATGCAGGGGTAAGCGAGCAGTACTTC. This sequence encodes CASSQDAGVSEQYF.

This chain connects TRBV5-1 to TRBJ2-1; weak D call: TRBD1 (6 bases). The CDR3 is made up of 16 amino acids. Germline CDR1 SGHRS, CDR2 YFSETQ. Trimming took 4 bases from V and 10 from J, leaving 24 bases between them. CDR3 in amino acids: CASSPIQGSGFEEQFF. Here the CDR3 DNA reads TGCGCCAGCAGCCCGATTCAGGGGTCGGGTTTTGAAGAGCAGTTCTTC. Looking up the rest from reference TRBV5-1 and TRBJ2-1 gives the full variable domain: KAGVTQTPRYLIKTRGQQVTLSCSPISGHRSVSWYQQTPGQGLQFLFEYFSETQRNKGNFPGRFSGRQFSNSRSEMNVSTLELGDSALYLCASSPIQGSGFEEQFFGPGTRLTVL.

The chain joins TRBV19 to TRBJ1-2; 7 bases agree with TRBD1. Germline CDR1 reads LNHDA; CDR2 reads SQIVND (reference sequence). V lost 6 bases, J lost 7 bases, and 8 bases stayed unmatched. The CDR3 covers 13 residues. CDR3 loop: CASRIDRVSGYTF. For the CDR3, the DNA is TGTGCCAGTAGAATTGACAGGGTATCTGGCTACACCTTC.

The chain has TRBV13 and TRBJ2-3; TRBD1 matches 8 bases. V shed 4 bases and J 0 bases; nucleotides not matched to a gene: 3. The CDR3 consists of 15 residues. Per germline, CDR1 PRHDT and CDR2 FYEKMQ (reference sequence). CDR3 sequence (DNA): TGTGCCAGCAGCTCCGACAGGGGCAGCACAGATACGCAGTATTTT. This encodes CASSSDRGSTDTQYF.

This clonotype was counted once. The V and J genes are TRBV20-1 and TRBJ1-1; TRBD1 matches 8 bases. The CDR3 spans 15 residues. Germline trimming cut 6 bases from V and 2 bases from J; bases unmatched to any gene: 11. In germline, CDR1 is DFQATT, CDR2 SNEGSKA (reference sequence). The CDR3: CSAPRTGRGNTEAFF. The CDR3 DNA follows: TGCAGTGCCCCCCGGACAGGGAGGGGAAACACTGAAGCTTTCTTT.

CDR3: CASSLVFSGNTEAFF. CDR3 bases: TGTGCCAGCAGCTTGGTATTTTCCGGGAACACTGAAGCTTTCTTT. The gene calls are TRBV5-6 and TRBJ1-1; D remains unclear. The CDR3 sequence is 15 residues long. The V and J ends lost 0 bases and 1 base respectively, with 10 bases between them. Per the germline V gene, CDR1 is SGHDT and CDR2 is YYEEEE.

The chain employs TRBV20-1 and TRBJ1-5; TRBD1 matches 7 bases. This CDR3 spans 12 amino acids. V lost 6 bases, J lost 4 bases, and 3 bases stayed unmatched. The V gene's germline CDR1 is DFQATT and CDR2 SNEGSKA (reference sequence). CDR3 region: CSAIRGNQPQHF. In nucleotides, the CDR3 is TGCAGTGCGATCAGGGGGAATCAGCCCCAGCATTTT.

This rearrangement joins TRBV27 to TRBJ2-7, with D maybe TRBD1 (7 bases). Germline V lookup: CDR1 MNHEY, CDR2 SMNVEV (reference sequence). Trimming left V 1 base short and J 3 bases short, with 13 bases between. This CDR3 is 15 amino acids long. The CDR3 nucleotides read TGTGCCAGCAGTTTATGGCAGGGGGGCTTCTACGAGCAGTACTTC. Translating it yields CASSLWQGGFYEQYF.

This sequence joins TRBV6-1 and TRBJ2-3; D possibly corresponds to TRBD1 (7 bases). The CDR3 spans 16 residues. CDR1 is MNHNS, CDR2 SASEGT, per germline. Trimming stripped 6 bases from V and 1 base from J, with 17 bases between. The CDR3 spells CASRDASRGGTDTQYF. CDR3 DNA sequence: TGTGCCAGCAGGGACGCCAGCAGGGGGGGCACAGATACGCAGTATTTT.

This clonotype occurred once. This chain links TRBV5-6 with TRBJ2-1; 10 bases align to TRBD2. There are 17 residues in the CDR3. CDR1 and CDR2 from the germline V gene are SGHDT and YYEEEE. Germline trimming cut 3 bases from V and 7 bases from J; bases unmatched to any gene: 13. This CDR3 reads CASSWSRSGRVSNEQFF. DNA for the CDR3: TGTGCCAGCAGCTGGTCGAGAAGCGGGAGGGTTTCTAATGAGCAGTTCTTC.

This chain uses TRBV20-1 with TRBJ2-1; TRBD2 aligns across 16 bases. The CDR3 has 17 amino acids. Germline values: CDR1 DFQATT, CDR2 SNEGSKA (reference sequence). V was pared by 6 bases and J by 5 bases, with 10 bases of the junction left unmatched. This CDR3 is CSAKGLAGGPGNNEQFF. The CDR3 DNA reads TGCAGTGCAAAGGGACTAGCGGGAGGGCCGGGTAACAATGAGCAGTTCTTC.